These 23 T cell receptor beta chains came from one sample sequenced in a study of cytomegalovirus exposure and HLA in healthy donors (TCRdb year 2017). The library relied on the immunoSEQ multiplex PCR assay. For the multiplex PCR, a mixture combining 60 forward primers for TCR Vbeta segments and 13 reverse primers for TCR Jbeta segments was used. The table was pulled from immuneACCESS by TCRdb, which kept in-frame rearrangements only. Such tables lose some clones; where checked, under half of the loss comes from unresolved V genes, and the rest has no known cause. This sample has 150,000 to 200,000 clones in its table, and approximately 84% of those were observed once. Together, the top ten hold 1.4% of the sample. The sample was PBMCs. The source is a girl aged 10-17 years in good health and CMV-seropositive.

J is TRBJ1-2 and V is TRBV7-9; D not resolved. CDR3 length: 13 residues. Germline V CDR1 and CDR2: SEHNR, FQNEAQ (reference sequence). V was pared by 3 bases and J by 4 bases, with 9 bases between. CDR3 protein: CASSLVEGYGYTF. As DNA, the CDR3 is TGTGCCAGCAGCTTGGTTGAGGGCTATGGCTACACCTTC.

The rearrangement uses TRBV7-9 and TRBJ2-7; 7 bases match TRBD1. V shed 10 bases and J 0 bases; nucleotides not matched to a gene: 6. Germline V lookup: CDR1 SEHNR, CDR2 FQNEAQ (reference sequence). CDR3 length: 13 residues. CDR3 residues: CAIRQGHSYEQYF. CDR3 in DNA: TGTGCCATCAGACAGGGTCACTCCTACGAGCAGTACTTC.

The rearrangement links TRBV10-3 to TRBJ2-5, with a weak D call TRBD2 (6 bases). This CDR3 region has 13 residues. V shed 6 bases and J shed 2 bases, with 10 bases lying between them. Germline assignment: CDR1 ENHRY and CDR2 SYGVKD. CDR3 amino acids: CAISLGLQETQYF. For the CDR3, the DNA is TGTGCCATCAGCTTGGGACTGCAAGAGACCCAGTACTTC.

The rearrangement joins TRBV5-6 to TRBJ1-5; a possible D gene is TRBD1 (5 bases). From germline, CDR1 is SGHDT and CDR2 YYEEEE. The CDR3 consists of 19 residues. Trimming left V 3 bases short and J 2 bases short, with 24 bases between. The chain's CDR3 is CASSSQRRGPEGRNQPQHF. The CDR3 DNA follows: TGTGCCAGCAGCTCGCAACGCCGGGGTCCGGAGGGGCGCAATCAGCCCCAGCATTTT.

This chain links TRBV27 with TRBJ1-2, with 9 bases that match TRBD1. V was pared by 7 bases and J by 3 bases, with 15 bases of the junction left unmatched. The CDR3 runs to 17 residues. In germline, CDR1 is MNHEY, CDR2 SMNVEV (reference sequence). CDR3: CASKTGDRARGYYGYTF. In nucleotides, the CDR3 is TGTGCCAGCAAAACAGGGGACAGGGCCCGGGGGTACTATGGCTACACCTTC.

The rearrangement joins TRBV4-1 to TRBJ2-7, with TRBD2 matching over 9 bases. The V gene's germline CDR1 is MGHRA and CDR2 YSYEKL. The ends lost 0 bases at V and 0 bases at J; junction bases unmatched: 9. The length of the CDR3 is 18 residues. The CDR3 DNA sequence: TGCGCCAGCAGCCAAGATGAGGCCACTAGCGGGCTCTCCTACGAGCAGTACTTC. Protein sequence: CASSQDEATSGLSYEQYF.

The CDR3 loop reads CASSFQRSPVTEAFF. In nucleotides, the CDR3 is TGTGCCAGCAGCTTTCAGCGTAGCCCGGTCACTGAAGCTTTCTTT. The rearrangement links TRBV5-5 to TRBJ1-1, with D uncertain. Germline-derived CDR1 and CDR2 are SGHKS and YYEKEE (reference sequence). V shed 2 bases and J shed 4 bases, with 15 bases lying between them. This CDR3 spans 15 amino acids. The whole variable domain, remainder taken from reference TRBV5-5 and TRBJ1-1, is DAGVTQSPTHLIKTRGQQVTLRCSPISGHKSVSWYQQVLGQGPQFIFQYYEKEERGRGNFPDRFSARQFPNYSSELNVNALLLGDSALYLCASSFQRSPVTEAFFGQGTRLTVV.

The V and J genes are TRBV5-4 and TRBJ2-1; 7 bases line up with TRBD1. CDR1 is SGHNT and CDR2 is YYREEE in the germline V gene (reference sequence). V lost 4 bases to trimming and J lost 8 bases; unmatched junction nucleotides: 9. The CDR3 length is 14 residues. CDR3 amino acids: CASSPLTGHHEQFF. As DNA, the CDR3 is TGTGCCAGCAGCCCTTTGACAGGGCACCATGAGCAGTTCTTC.

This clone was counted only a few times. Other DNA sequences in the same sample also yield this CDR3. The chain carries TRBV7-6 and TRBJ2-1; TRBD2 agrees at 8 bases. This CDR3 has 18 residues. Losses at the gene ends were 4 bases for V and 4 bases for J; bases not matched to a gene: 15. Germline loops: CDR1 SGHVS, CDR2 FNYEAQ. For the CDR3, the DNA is TGTGCCAGCAGCTCGGGCGGCGGGAGGAGGCCCTCTTACAATGAGCAGTTCTTC. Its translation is CASSSGGGRRPSYNEQFF.

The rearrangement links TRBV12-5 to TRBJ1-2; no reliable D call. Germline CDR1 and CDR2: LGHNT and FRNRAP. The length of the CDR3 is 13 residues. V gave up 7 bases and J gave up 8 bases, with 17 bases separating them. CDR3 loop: CASDNGLGWGYTF. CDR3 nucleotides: TGTGCTAGTGACAACGGACTAGGCTGGGGCTACACCTTC.

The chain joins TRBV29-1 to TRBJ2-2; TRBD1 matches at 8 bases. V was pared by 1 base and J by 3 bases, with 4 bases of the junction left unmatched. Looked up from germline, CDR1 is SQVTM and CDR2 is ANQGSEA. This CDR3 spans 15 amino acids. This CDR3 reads CSVEAVTGDTGELFF. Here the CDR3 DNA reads TGCAGCGTTGAAGCCGTGACAGGGGACACCGGGGAGCTGTTTTTT.

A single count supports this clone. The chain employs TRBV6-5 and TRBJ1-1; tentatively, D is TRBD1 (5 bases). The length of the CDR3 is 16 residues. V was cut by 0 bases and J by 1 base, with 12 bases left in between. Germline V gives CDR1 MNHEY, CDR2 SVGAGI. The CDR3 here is CASSYSINQGNTEAFF. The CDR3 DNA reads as TGTGCCAGCAGTTACTCGATTAACCAGGGGAACACTGAAGCTTTCTTT.

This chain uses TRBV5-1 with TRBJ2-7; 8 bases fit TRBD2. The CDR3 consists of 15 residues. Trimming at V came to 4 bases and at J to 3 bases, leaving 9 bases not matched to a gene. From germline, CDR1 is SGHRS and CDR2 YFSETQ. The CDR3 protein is CASSPPGAGGYEQYF. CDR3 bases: TGCGCCAGCAGCCCCCCCGGGGCGGGAGGCTACGAGCAGTACTTC.

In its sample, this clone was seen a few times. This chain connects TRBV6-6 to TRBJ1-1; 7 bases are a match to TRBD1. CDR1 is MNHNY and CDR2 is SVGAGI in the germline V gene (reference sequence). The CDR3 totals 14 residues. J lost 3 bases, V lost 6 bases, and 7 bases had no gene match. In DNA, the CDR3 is TGTGCCAGCAGACCGAGGGGGCTAGACACTGAAGCTTTCTTT. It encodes CASRPRGLDTEAFF.

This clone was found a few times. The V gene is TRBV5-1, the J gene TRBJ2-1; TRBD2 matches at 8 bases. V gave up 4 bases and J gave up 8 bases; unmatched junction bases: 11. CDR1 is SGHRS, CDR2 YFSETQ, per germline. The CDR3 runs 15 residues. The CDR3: CASSLTGTSGDEQFF. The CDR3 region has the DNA TGCGCCAGCAGCCTCACCGGGACTAGTGGCGATGAGCAGTTCTTC.

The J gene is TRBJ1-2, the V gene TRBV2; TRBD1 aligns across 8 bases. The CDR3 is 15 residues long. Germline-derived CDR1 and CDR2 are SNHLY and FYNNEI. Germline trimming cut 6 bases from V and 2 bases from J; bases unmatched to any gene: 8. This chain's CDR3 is CASSNRDRRNYGYTF. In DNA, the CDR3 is TGTGCCAGCAGCAACCGGGACAGGAGAAACTATGGCTACACCTTC.

The CDR3: CASSSVTVPQYF. The CDR3 DNA is TGTGCCAGCAGCTCGGTGACAGTTCCGCAGTACTTC. V usage is TRBV5-6 and J usage is TRBJ2-7, with a possible D match to TRBD1 (5 bases). V dropped 3 bases and J dropped 9 bases, with 13 bases sitting between them. The CDR3 extends over 12 amino acids. Germline assignment: CDR1 SGHDT and CDR2 YYEEEE.

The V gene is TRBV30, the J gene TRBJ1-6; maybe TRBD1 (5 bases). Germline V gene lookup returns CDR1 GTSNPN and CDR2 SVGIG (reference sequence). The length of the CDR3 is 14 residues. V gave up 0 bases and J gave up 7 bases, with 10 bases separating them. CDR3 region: CAWSVGGRNSPLHF. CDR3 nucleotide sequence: TGTGCCTGGAGTGTGGGGGGAAGGAATTCACCCCTCCACTTT.

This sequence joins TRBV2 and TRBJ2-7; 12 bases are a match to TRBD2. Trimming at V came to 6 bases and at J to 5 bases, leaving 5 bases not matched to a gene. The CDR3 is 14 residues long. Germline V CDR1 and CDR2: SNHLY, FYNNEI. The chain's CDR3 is CASRRLAGANEQYF. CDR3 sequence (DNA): TGTGCCAGCAGGAGACTAGCGGGAGCTAACGAGCAGTACTTC.

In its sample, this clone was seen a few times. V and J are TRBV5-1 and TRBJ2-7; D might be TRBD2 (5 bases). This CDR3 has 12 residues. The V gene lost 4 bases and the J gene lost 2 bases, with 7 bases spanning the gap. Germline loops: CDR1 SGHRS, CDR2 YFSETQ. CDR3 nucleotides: TGCGCCAGCAGCCGGGAAACCTACGAGCAGTACTTC. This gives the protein CASSRETYEQYF. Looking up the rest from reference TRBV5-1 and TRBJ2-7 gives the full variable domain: KAGVTQTPRYLIKTRGQQVTLSCSPISGHRSVSWYQQTPGQGLQFLFEYFSETQRNKGNFPGRFSGRQFSNSRSEMNVSTLELGDSALYLCASSRETYEQYFGPGTRLTVT.

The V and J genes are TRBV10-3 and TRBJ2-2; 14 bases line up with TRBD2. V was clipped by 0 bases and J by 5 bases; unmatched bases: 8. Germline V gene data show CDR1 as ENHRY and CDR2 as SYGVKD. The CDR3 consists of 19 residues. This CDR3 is CAISESGGLAGVQTGELFF. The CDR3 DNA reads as TGTGCCATCAGTGAGTCGGGGGGACTAGCGGGAGTTCAGACCGGGGAGCTGTTTTTT.

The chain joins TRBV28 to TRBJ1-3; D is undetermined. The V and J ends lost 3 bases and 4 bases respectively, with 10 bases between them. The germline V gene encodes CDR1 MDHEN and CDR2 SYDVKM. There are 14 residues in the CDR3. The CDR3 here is CASSFGDPGNTIYF. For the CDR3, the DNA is TGTGCCAGCAGTTTCGGGGATCCCGGAAACACCATATATTTT.

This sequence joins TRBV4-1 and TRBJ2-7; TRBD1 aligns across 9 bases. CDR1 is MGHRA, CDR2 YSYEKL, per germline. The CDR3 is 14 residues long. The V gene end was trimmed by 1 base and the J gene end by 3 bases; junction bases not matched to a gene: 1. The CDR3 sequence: CASSQGQGVYEQYF. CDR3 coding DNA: TGCGCCAGCAGCCAAGGACAGGGGGTCTACGAGCAGTACTTC.